What follows are 24 T cell receptor beta chains derived from one specimen sequenced in a study of vaccination and CD4 T cells after COVID-19. Once obtained from cultured CD4+ T cells, the DNA was sequenced using the Oncomine TCR Beta short-read assay. TCRdb reanalysed the PCR reads using MiXCR and keeps one entry per CDR3 protein. The profile shows 7,500 or so distinct CDR3 sequences, about 70% of them singletons. This sample's treatment: approximately 9-day PBMC culture with coronavirus spike peptide pools or control peptides (ViraFEST assay). No antigen has been assigned to these receptors. The sample was cultured CD4+ T cells from blood, taken after SARS-CoV-2 vaccination. The receptors shown here come from a human donor with COVID-19.

This clonotype occurred a few times. V gene TRBV7-6 combines with J gene TRBJ2-7, with D perhaps being TRBD1 or TRBD2 (5 bases each). V was clipped by 5 bases and J by 0 bases, with 20 bases between them. The length of the CDR3 is 17 residues. In germline, CDR1 is SGHVS, CDR2 FNYEAQ. For the CDR3, the DNA is TGTGCCAGCAGCCCCGCGGGTGGGGCAGGGAGCTCCTACGAGCAGTACTTC. It yields the protein CASSPAGGAGSSYEQYF.

This clonotype was detected only a few times. The rearrangement uses TRBV20-1 and TRBJ2-7, with D perhaps TRBD1 (5 bases). Germline CDR1 and CDR2: DFQATT and SNEGSKA (reference sequence). There are 12 residues in the CDR3. CDR3 nucleotide sequence: TGCAGCACAGGTGGGCAACCCTACGAGCAGTACTTC. Its translation: CSTGGQPYEQYF.

The chain joins TRBV19 to TRBJ2-2; 9 nucleotides agree with TRBD1. The V gene end was trimmed by 4 bases and the J gene end by 1 base; junction bases not matched to a gene: 1. Germline lookup yields CDR1 LNHDA and CDR2 SQIVND (reference sequence). The CDR3 extends over 15 amino acids. The CDR3, as DNA: TGTGCCAGTAGTACGGGACAGGGGAACACCGGGGAGCTGTTTTTT. Protein sequence: CASSTGQGNTGELFF. Looking up the rest from reference TRBV19 and TRBJ2-2 gives the full variable domain: DGGITQSPKYLFRKEGQNVTLSCEQNLNHDAMYWYRQDPGQGLRLIYYSQIVNDFQKGDIAEGYSVSREKKESFPLTVTSAQKNPTAFYLCASSTGQGNTGELFFGEGSRLTVL.

The CDR3 coding sequence is TGTGCCAGCAGTTACCTCTCTCCCGACTCGGGGGCTGAAGCTTTCTTT. It yields the protein CASSYLSPDSGAEAFF. V usage is TRBV6-5 and J usage is TRBJ1-1; perhaps TRBD1 as D (5 bases). Looked up from germline, CDR1 is MNHEY and CDR2 is SVGAGI. The CDR3 sequence is 16 residues long. The ends were cut back, 2 bases at V and 6 bases at J, with 19 bases in the middle.

This chain joins TRBV27 and TRBJ1-2; 8 bases line up with TRBD1. There are 17 residues in the CDR3. Germline V CDR1 and CDR2: MNHEY, SMNVEV (reference sequence). V shed 0 bases, J shed 3 bases, and the junction held 9 bases outside the gene matches. The CDR3 nucleotides are TGTGCCAGCAGTTTATCTTATCAGGACAGGGCACACTATGGCTACACCTTC. Amino acid sequence: CASSLSYQDRAHYGYTF.

This sequence joins TRBV20-1 and TRBJ1-5, with D possibly being TRBD1 (5 bases). Germline V gene lookup returns CDR1 DFQATT and CDR2 SNEGSKA (reference sequence). The CDR3 covers 14 residues. V lost 3 bases, J lost 0 bases, and 9 bases lay in between. In nucleotides, the CDR3 is TGCAGTGCTAGGGGACCTAATAGCAATCAGCCCCAGCATTTT. Amino acids: CSARGPNSNQPQHF.

V and J are TRBV27 and TRBJ2-1; D possibly matches TRBD1 or TRBD2 (5 bases each). Trimming removed 2 bases at V and 9 bases at J, with 29 bases between. The CDR3 has 19 amino acids. Germline V gene sequence: CDR1 MNHEY, CDR2 SMNVEV (reference sequence). CDR3 loop: CASSLPPSSTTTRGGEQFF. As DNA, the CDR3 is TGTGCCAGCAGTTTACCGCCTTCCTCGACAACCACACGTGGGGGTGAGCAGTTCTTC.

This clonotype came up a few times. The rearrangement joins TRBV7-2 to TRBJ2-2; TRBD2 might be the D (6 bases). CDR3 size: 15 residues. V lost 0 bases, J lost 7 bases, and 12 bases lay in between. The germline V gene has CDR1 SGHTA and CDR2 FQGNSA. The CDR3 here is CASSLAGQGGGELFF. As DNA, the CDR3 is TGTGCCAGCAGCTTAGCTGGCCAGGGAGGCGGGGAGCTGTTTTTT.

The rearrangement uses TRBV19 and TRBJ2-1; 7 bases align to TRBD1. CDR1 is LNHDA, CDR2 SQIVND, per germline (reference sequence). V shed 4 bases and J 9 bases; nucleotides not matched to a gene: 6. This CDR3 contains 13 residues. The CDR3 protein is CASSTDRVGEQFF. The CDR3 bases are TGTGCCAGTAGTACCGACAGGGTGGGTGAGCAGTTCTTC.

V usage is TRBV25-1 and J usage is TRBJ1-2; D is perhaps TRBD1 (5 bases). The V gene's germline CDR1 is MGHDK and CDR2 SYGVNS. The CDR3 length is 14 residues. The V end was cut by 6 bases, the J end by 7 bases, with 18 bases between. The CDR3 is CASRGQGPLRGYTF. The CDR3 DNA sequence: TGTGCCAGCAGGGGGCAGGGCCCTCTGCGTGGCTACACCTTC.

The rearrangement joins TRBV10-1 to TRBJ1-4; D uncertain. The CDR3 extends over 13 amino acids. Germline CDR1 WNHNN, CDR2 SYGVQD (reference sequence). V dropped 6 bases and J dropped 3 bases, with 8 bases sitting between them. The CDR3: CASSRQANEKLFF. The CDR3 DNA reads as TGCGCCAGCAGCCGACAAGCTAATGAAAAACTGTTTTTT.

This clonotype was seen only a few times. The chain links TRBV7-8 to TRBJ1-5; D is perhaps TRBD1 (5 bases). Trimming took 4 bases from V and 4 from J, leaving 14 bases between them. This CDR3 region has 15 residues. The germline V gene has CDR1 SGHVS and CDR2 FQNEAQ. This CDR3 is CASSSTGQGNQPQHF. CDR3 bases: TGTGCCAGCAGCTCCACCGGACAAGGAAATCAGCCCCAGCATTTT.

This clonotype has just a few counts. The chain has TRBV10-1 and TRBJ2-1; TRBD2 matches 11 bases. The CDR3 runs 15 residues. The V gene end was trimmed by 8 bases and the J gene end by 5 bases; junction bases not matched to a gene: 8. Looked up from germline, CDR1 is WNHNN and CDR2 is SYGVQD (reference sequence). The CDR3 here is CASRSGTSGDNEQFF. CDR3 bases: TGCGCCAGCCGTAGTGGGACTAGCGGCGACAATGAGCAGTTCTTC.

The rearrangement links TRBV18 to TRBJ1-5; tentative D call: TRBD1 (5 bases). Germline V gene lookup returns CDR1 KGHSH and CDR2 LQKENI. The V end was cut by 2 bases, the J end by 7 bases, with 12 bases between. The CDR3 is 14 residues long. This CDR3 reads CASSPSGGGQPQHF. In nucleotides, the CDR3 is TGTGCCAGCTCACCATCCGGGGGGGGACAGCCCCAGCATTTT.

The chain joins TRBV6-1 to TRBJ2-7; maybe TRBD1 (6 bases). Germline CDR1 is MNHNS and CDR2 is SASEGT. Trimming removed 4 bases at V and 3 bases at J, with 19 bases between. CDR3 length: 16 residues. CDR3 protein: CASSGRDTHRHYEQYF. The CDR3 DNA reads as TGTGCCAGCAGTGGCCGGGACACCCATCGGCACTACGAGCAGTACTTC.

This sequence joins TRBV7-2 and TRBJ1-2, with a tentative D call TRBD1 (5 bases). Germline CDR1 is SGHTA and CDR2 is FQGNSA. This CDR3 region has 14 residues. Deletions cut 3 bases from V and 3 bases from J, with 11 bases between. The CDR3 spells CASSFQGGDYGYTF. In nucleotides, the CDR3 is TGTGCCAGCAGCTTCCAGGGAGGGGACTATGGCTACACCTTC.

This rearrangement joins TRBV7-2 to TRBJ2-5; no firm D call. CDR1 and CDR2 (germline): SGHTA, FQGNSA. This CDR3 contains 12 residues. Trimming took off 5 bases at V and 5 bases at J, with 9 bases between the two ends. The CDR3 region is CASSLMGETQYF. CDR3 sequence (DNA): TGTGCCAGCAGCCTAATGGGGGAGACCCAGTACTTC.

This clonotype was seen only once. This chain uses TRBV20-1 with TRBJ2-7; 7 bases are shared with TRBD1. The J segment lost 4 bases and the V segment lost 6 bases, leaving 12 bases of the junction unmatched. Germline-derived CDR1 and CDR2 are DFQATT and SNEGSKA (reference sequence). CDR3 length: 14 amino acids. CDR3 amino acids: CSAEQGRGDYEQYF. In nucleotides, the CDR3 is TGCAGTGCCGAACAGGGGAGAGGAGATTACGAGCAGTACTTC.

The chain uses TRBV6-1 and TRBJ1-5, with D perhaps TRBD1 (5 bases). The CDR3 is 21 amino acids. Trimming pared 1 base from V and 0 bases from J, leaving 25 bases between. CDR1 MNHNS and CDR2 SASEGT come from the germline V gene. The CDR3 DNA sequence: TGTGCCAGCAGTGAAGTTAGGGCAACAGGACTAGTGAGGTATAGCAATCAGCCCCAGCATTTT. It codes for CASSEVRATGLVRYSNQPQHF.

V and J are TRBV20-1 and TRBJ2-1; D is uncertain. Per the germline V gene, CDR1 is DFQATT and CDR2 is SNEGSKA (reference sequence). V dropped 6 bases and J dropped 6 bases, with 12 bases sitting between them. This CDR3 spans 12 amino acids. The CDR3 loop reads CSAPHNANEQFF. The CDR3 region has the DNA TGCAGTGCACCTCATAACGCCAATGAGCAGTTCTTC.

This clonotype was counted a single time. CDR3 nucleotides: TGTGCCATCCGTCTGGCAGGCACAGATACGCAGTATTTT. Translation gives CAIRLAGTDTQYF. This chain joins TRBV10-3 and TRBJ2-3, with D uncertain. This CDR3 region has 13 residues. Germline lookup yields CDR1 ENHRY and CDR2 SYGVKD. The germline V and J ends were trimmed by 8 bases and 1 base, with 10 bases remaining between them.

The V gene is TRBV6-1, the J gene TRBJ1-5; D is possibly TRBD1 (5 bases). Germline V gives CDR1 MNHNS, CDR2 SASEGT. Between the trimmed V and J ends, which lost 6 bases and 4 bases, there was a span of 16 bases. The CDR3 runs to 15 residues. In DNA form, the CDR3 reads TGTGCCAGCAGCGCCCTCTGGGGACCAAATCAGCCCCAGCATTTT. This codes for CASSALWGPNQPQHF.

The chain joins TRBV6-2 or TRBV6-3 to TRBJ1-1, with a possible D match to TRBD1 (6 bases). The CDR3 totals 11 residues. The germline CDR1 and CDR2 sequences are MNHEY and SVGEGT. V dropped 5 bases and J dropped 6 bases, with 7 bases sitting between them. Here the CDR3 reads CASSQGPEAFF. CDR3 DNA sequence: TGTGCCAGCAGTCAGGGGCCTGAAGCTTTCTTT.

The rearrangement joins TRBV7-2 to TRBJ2-7; 9 nucleotides agree with TRBD1. This CDR3 is 15 amino acids long. Trimming at V came to 6 bases and at J to 2 bases, leaving 8 bases not matched to a gene. Germline CDR1 and CDR2: SGHTA and FQGNSA. CDR3 in amino acids: CASRQGQGSTYEQYF. CDR3 in DNA: TGTGCCAGCAGACAAGGACAGGGGTCTACCTACGAGCAGTACTTC.